The 9 T cell receptor beta chains below all came from one sample that was sequenced in a study of spatial heterogeneity in lung cancer. Study-wide points: Tumoral mutation counts were tracked by counts of expanded intratumoral alpha and beta TCRs.

Their antigen targets remain unknown. Time point reported: sample taken at primary tumor resection. TCRdb re-analysed the 5' RACE reads in MiXCR, keeping a single row per CDR3 protein. This sample has approximately 300 distinct CDR3 sequences, with approximately 26% found just once. The sequencing used lung tumor tissue, collected at surgery. These receptors were collected from a male donor with early-stage non-small cell lung cancer.

As concerns this clonotype: This beta chain is off target for a library built for alpha chains, so its abundance means little. The chain employs TRBV11-3 and TRBJ2-1; 12 bases align to TRBD2. The length of the CDR3 is 14 residues. Germline-derived CDR1 and CDR2 are SGHNT and YENEEA. Trimming cost V 4 bases and J 7 bases; bases outside gene matches: 2. CDR3 in DNA: TGTGCCAGCAGCTCTAGCGGGGGGGCGAATGAGCAGTTCTTC. This encodes CASSSSGGANEQFF.

As regards this clonotype: A library prepared for alpha chains yielded this beta chain as an off-target read; its size is of little meaning. The V gene is TRBV6-4, the J gene TRBJ2-3, with a weak D call TRBD1 (5 bases). Trimming shortened V by 5 bases and J by 8 bases, and 14 bases separated the two germline ends. The germline V gene has CDR1 MRHNA and CDR2 SNTAGT. The CDR3 totals 13 residues. CDR3 bases: TGTGCCAGCAGTAGTGACATTAGGGGTACGCAGTATTTT. Translation gives CASSSDIRGTQYF.

As to this clonotype: Being off target in a library aimed at alpha chains, this beta chain has a size of little meaning. V gene TRBV7-2 combines with J gene TRBJ2-2, with D hard to call. Trimming took 5 bases from V and 4 from J, leaving 8 bases between them. Germline V lookup: CDR1 SGHTA, CDR2 FQGNSA. The CDR3 is 13 amino acids. CDR3 region: CASSPRGTGELFF. The CDR3, as DNA: TGTGCCAGCAGCCCCCGTGGCACCGGGGAGCTGTTTTTT. The variable domain in full, completed from reference TRBV7-2 and TRBJ2-2, reads GAGVSQSPSNKVTEKGKDVELRCDPISGHTALYWYRQSLGQGLEFLIYFQGNSAPDKSGLPSDRFSAERTGGSVSTLTIQRTQQEDSAVYLCASSPRGTGELFFGEGSRLTVL.

In this sample, this clonotype turned up a few times. This beta chain is a stray sequence in a library constructed for alpha chains; its clone size is not meaningful. The CDR3 protein is CASSRRQGAGEKLFF. CDR3 in DNA: TGTGCCAGCAGCCGACGGCAGGGGGCCGGTGAAAAACTGTTTTTT. V usage is TRBV28 and J usage is TRBJ1-4, with 8 bases fitting TRBD1. Trimming removed 6 bases from V and 7 bases from J; junction bases left unmatched: 10. The CDR3 spans 15 residues. Germline CDR1 reads MDHEN; CDR2 reads SYDVKM.

This clonotype is deemed large. This beta chain came through as a stray read in a library set up for alpha chains, and its size says little. The gene calls are TRBV18 and TRBJ2-1; D gene uncertain. The V and J ends lost 2 bases and 4 bases respectively, with 3 bases between them. CDR3 length: 12 residues. The V gene's germline CDR1 is KGHSH and CDR2 LQKENI. The CDR3 loop reads CASSPGYNEQFF. CDR3 DNA: TGTGCCAGCTCACCAGGGTACAATGAGCAGTTCTTC.

This clonotype was counted only a few times. This beta chain turned up in a library designed for alpha chains; as an off-target read, its abundance says little. The V gene is TRBV7-3, the J gene TRBJ2-6, with D perhaps matching TRBD1 (5 bases). This CDR3 has 20 residues. Per the germline V gene, CDR1 is SGHTA and CDR2 is FQGTGA. With 5 bases removed from V and 0 bases from J, the gap between germline ends came to 23 bases. The CDR3 region is CASSPGLGKGPYSGANVLTF. In DNA form, the CDR3 reads TGTGCCAGCAGCCCAGGGTTGGGTAAGGGGCCATACTCTGGGGCCAACGTCCTGACTTTC.

This clonotype is labeled as large. For a library built for alpha chains, this beta chain is a stray read; little rests on its size. The chain employs TRBV20-1 and TRBJ2-5, with D perhaps TRBD2 (5 bases). Germline-derived CDR1 and CDR2 are DFQATT and SNEGSKA (reference sequence). The CDR3 consists of 13 residues. V was shortened by 6 bases and J by 5 bases, with 16 bases between the two germline ends. The CDR3 sequence: CSATPLARETQYF. The CDR3, as DNA: TGCAGTGCAACGCCCCTAGCAAGGGAGACCCAGTACTTC.

This clonotype came up once. With the library built for alpha chains, this beta chain is off target and its frequency is not meaningful. The chain couples TRBV20-1 to TRBJ2-3, with 8 positions matching TRBD2. The CDR3 spans 12 residues. Germline CDR1 reads DFQATT; CDR2 reads SNEGSKA (reference sequence). This CDR3 reads CSFRGGADTQYF. The CDR3 nucleotides read TGCAGCTTTCGGGGGGGCGCGGATACGCAGTATTTT.

In regard to this clonotype: This beta chain slipped into a library made for alpha chains as a stray read, so its size is not meaningful. This chain uses TRBV6-5 with TRBJ1-1; no clear D. Germline V gene data show CDR1 as MNHEY and CDR2 as SVGAGI. The ends were cut back, 0 bases at V and 9 bases at J, with 8 bases in the middle. The CDR3 runs to 12 residues. CDR3 sequence reads: CASSYSRDKAFF. The CDR3 nucleotides are TGTGCCAGCAGTTACTCCCGGGATAAAGCTTTCTTT.